One and the same sample provided the 12 T cell receptor beta chains below, sequenced in a study of type 1 regulatory T cells. Which antigens these TCRs recognize remains unknown. Via MiXCR, TCRdb re-called the reads, giving one row per CDR3 protein. The sample lists about 68,000 distinct CDR3 sequences, 55% to 80% seen once, with 7.6% in the top ten. The sequencing input was cultured T cells, either the whole culture or a sorted T cell fraction (not recorded which). Subset specified: Tr1-enriched cell product generated in vitro against host alloantigens. The receptors here all came from a human donor in good health.

V usage is TRBV5-1 and J usage is TRBJ2-1, with a weak D call TRBD2 (5 bases). The CDR3 is 15 amino acids. Germline V gene lookup returns CDR1 SGHRS and CDR2 YFSETQ. Between the trimmed V and J ends, which lost 2 bases and 4 bases, there was a span of 13 bases. The CDR3 DNA reads TGCGCCAGCAGCTTCTCCGGGGAACCTTACAATGAGCAGTTCTTC. This sequence encodes CASSFSGEPYNEQFF.

Many counts were recorded for this clonotype. This sequence joins TRBV18 and TRBJ2-4; D remains unclear. The CDR3 loop spans 13 amino acids. The germline CDR1 and CDR2 sequences are KGHSH and LQKENI. The V gene lost 3 bases and the J gene lost 1 base, with 4 bases spanning the gap. CDR3 in DNA: TGTGCCAGCTCACCGGAGGCCAAAAACATTCAGTACTTC. It yields the protein CASSPEAKNIQYF.

The chain couples TRBV20-1 to TRBJ2-7; the D is unclear. This CDR3 spans 13 amino acids. Germline V CDR1 and CDR2: DFQATT, SNEGSKA (reference sequence). Trimming removed 7 bases at V and 0 bases at J, with 13 bases between. CDR3 DNA: TGCAGTGTCCTCATACCTAGCTCCTACGAGCAGTACTTC. As protein: CSVLIPSSYEQYF.

The V and J genes are TRBV29-1 and TRBJ2-3; 7 bases align to TRBD2. The CDR3 loop spans 15 amino acids. J lost 5 bases, V lost 0 bases, and 8 bases had no gene match. The germline V gene encodes CDR1 SQVTM and CDR2 ANQGSEA. The CDR3 DNA sequence: TGCAGCGTTGAAGATCTCCGCGGGAGCGGAGATACGCAGTATTTT. Its translation: CSVEDLRGSGDTQYF.

The V call is TRBV10-3, the J call TRBJ2-3, with D hard to call. Trimming shortened V by 7 bases and J by 4 bases, and 9 bases separated the two germline ends. This CDR3 has 12 residues. Germline V gives CDR1 ENHRY, CDR2 SYGVKD. The CDR3 sequence: CAINDGADTQYF. The CDR3 DNA reads TGTGCCATCAATGATGGGGCAGATACGCAGTATTTT.

The chain combines TRBV3-1 with TRBJ1-2; D is undetermined. This CDR3 spans 13 amino acids. Germline lookup yields CDR1 LGHDT and CDR2 YNNKEL (reference sequence). The V and J ends lost 0 bases and 7 bases respectively, with 9 bases between them. CDR3 coding DNA: TGTGCCAGCAGCCAAGAGTCCCGCTCTGGCTACACCTTC. Translation gives CASSQESRSGYTF.

The chain uses TRBV12-3 or TRBV12-4 and TRBJ2-3; tentative D call: TRBD2 (6 bases). CDR3 length: 17 amino acids. V lost 3 bases and J 10 bases, leaving 26 bases between the germline ends. CDR3 sequence reads: CASSFKGLGGPGRPQYF. CDR3 DNA sequence: TGTGCCAGCAGTTTTAAGGGACTTGGAGGGCCCGGTCGCCCGCAGTATTTT.

This chain joins TRBV12-3 or TRBV12-4 and TRBJ2-3, with 14 positions matching TRBD2. The CDR3 loop spans 22 amino acids. Trimming at V came to 4 bases and at J to 4 bases, leaving 22 bases not matched to a gene. CDR3 amino acids: CASSYTPRFGTSGRKGSDTQYF. The CDR3 nucleotides read TGTGCCAGCAGTTACACCCCCCGGTTTGGGACTAGCGGGAGAAAGGGCTCAGATACGCAGTATTTT.

The CDR3 protein is CASTPDPQETQYF. In nucleotides, the CDR3 is TGTGCCAGCACCCCGGACCCCCAAGAGACCCAGTACTTC. The chain recombines TRBV12-3 or TRBV12-4 with TRBJ2-5; D is undetermined. The CDR3 consists of 13 residues. V was trimmed by 7 bases and J by 1 base, leaving 10 bases between them.

This chain joins TRBV6-2 or TRBV6-3 and TRBJ1-6; 7 bases match TRBD1. The CDR3 has 15 amino acids. CDR1 MNHEY and CDR2 SVGEGT come from the germline V gene. The V and J ends lost 6 bases and 7 bases, in that order; junction bases with no gene match: 9. The CDR3 bases are TGTGCCAGCAGGCCACCGGGACAGACAAATTCACCCCTCCACTTT. Protein: CASRPPGQTNSPLHF.

This chain joins TRBV14 and TRBJ2-7; the D gene is possibly TRBD1 (6 bases). V was clipped by 4 bases and J by 3 bases, with 10 bases between them. This CDR3 spans 13 amino acids. Per the germline V gene, CDR1 is SGHDN and CDR2 is FVKESK. For the CDR3, the DNA is TGTGCCAGCAGCCCGGGACACATCTACGAGCAGTACTTC. Residues: CASSPGHIYEQYF.

The chain combines TRBV18 with TRBJ2-3; the D is unclear. The CDR3 has 14 amino acids. Trimming took off 6 bases at V and 0 bases at J, with 10 bases between the two ends. Germline V lookup: CDR1 KGHSH, CDR2 LQKENI. CDR3 nucleotide sequence: TGTGCCAGCTCCATTCGAGCTAGCACAGATACGCAGTATTTT. It translates to CASSIRASTDTQYF.